The 21 T cell receptor beta chains below come from one sample, sequenced in a study of blood T cell repertoires in COVID-19. Here immunoSEQ multiplex PCR was the method, and the copy in TCRdb shows in-frame clones only, minus some. The sample shows some 450,000 clones, about 91% of them seen only once. The sample was peripheral blood. These receptors came from a woman in her 50s with COVID-19, enrolled during active disease.

V is TRBV7-8 and J is TRBJ1-5; possible D gene TRBD1, 5 bases. Germline assignment: CDR1 SGHVS and CDR2 FQNEAQ. V lost 3 bases, J lost 6 bases, and 6 bases lay in between. The CDR3 spans 12 residues. CDR3 protein: CASSFRGQPQHF. The CDR3 DNA sequence: TGTGCCAGCAGCTTTAGGGGTCAGCCCCAGCATTTT.

This rearrangement joins TRBV24-1 to TRBJ2-3; D possibly corresponds to TRBD2 (5 bases). V lost 5 bases and J lost 4, with 15 bases in between. CDR1 and CDR2 (germline): KGHDR, SFDVKD. The CDR3 has 15 residues. In nucleotides, the CDR3 is TGTGCCACCAGTGTCCGCACTCCCGGGGCAGATACGCAGTATTTT. Amino acids: CATSVRTPGADTQYF.

The rearrangement uses TRBV5-6 and TRBJ1-2; D call uncertain. Germline assignment: CDR1 SGHDT and CDR2 YYEEEE. The CDR3 sequence is 15 residues long. The V end lost 3 bases, the J end lost 3 bases, and 15 bases lay between the germline ends. CDR3 residues: CASSWRPSPDYGYTF. In DNA, the CDR3 is TGTGCCAGCAGCTGGAGACCATCCCCTGACTATGGCTACACCTTC.

V and J are TRBV9 and TRBJ2-4, with TRBD1 as a possible D gene (7 bases). The CDR3 loop spans 18 amino acids. The V end lost 4 bases, the J end lost 2 bases, and 22 bases lay between the germline ends. Germline assignment: CDR1 SGDLS and CDR2 YYNGEE. CDR3 DNA sequence: TGTGCCAGCAGCTCCCCTGTCGGAGGGGGCGTGCCCAAAAACATTCAGTACTTC. Encoded protein: CASSSPVGGGVPKNIQYF.

The chain recombines TRBV7-9 with TRBJ1-5, with 8 bases that match TRBD1. V shed 8 bases, J shed 2 bases, and the junction held 8 bases outside the gene matches. Germline V gives CDR1 SEHNR, CDR2 FQNEAQ (reference sequence). The CDR3 extends over 15 amino acids. The CDR3 is CASADRGGRNQPQHF. The DNA for the CDR3 is TGTGCCAGCGCAGACAGGGGCGGTCGCAATCAGCCCCAGCATTTT.

The chain recombines TRBV7-2 with TRBJ1-4, with D unclear. Germline-derived CDR1 and CDR2 are SGHTA and FQGNSA. The CDR3 runs 12 residues. Trimming left V 6 bases short and J 8 bases short, with 10 bases between. The CDR3 here is CASSRTREKLFF. In nucleotides, the CDR3 is TGTGCCAGCAGTCGTACCCGGGAAAAACTGTTTTTT.

The gene calls are TRBV7-9 and TRBJ1-1; D is undetermined. This CDR3 comprises 13 residues. Germline V lookup: CDR1 SEHNR, CDR2 FQNEAQ (reference sequence). V dropped 7 bases and J dropped 3 bases, with 12 bases sitting between them. The CDR3 nucleotides are TGTGCCAGCATCTCCATCGGGGACACTGAAGCTTTCTTT. It specifies CASISIGDTEAFF.

This chain joins TRBV3-1 (or the pseudogene TRBV3-2) and TRBJ2-7, with 8 bases matching TRBD2. This CDR3 comprises 14 residues. The germline V gene encodes CDR1 LGHDT and CDR2 YNNKEL (reference sequence). V shed 5 bases, J shed 3 bases, and the junction held 6 bases outside the gene matches. The CDR3 DNA sequence: TGTGCCAGCAGCGATAATAGCGGGGACTACGAGCAGTACTTC. This encodes CASSDNSGDYEQYF.

The chain employs TRBV2 and TRBJ2-6; D perhaps matches TRBD1 (5 bases). The germline V gene encodes CDR1 SNHLY and CDR2 FYNNEI. The V end was cut by 3 bases, the J end by 0 bases, with 12 bases between. CDR3 size: 17 residues. CDR3: CASSETVPPSGANVLTF. CDR3 in DNA: TGTGCCAGCAGTGAGACAGTCCCTCCCTCTGGGGCCAACGTCCTGACTTTC. The whole variable domain, remainder taken from reference TRBV2 and TRBJ2-6, is EPEVTQTPSHQVTQMGQEVILRCVPISNHLYFYWYRQILGQKVEFLVSFYNNEISEKSEIFDDQFSVERPDGSNFTLKIRSTKLEDSAMYFCASSETVPPSGANVLTFGAGSRLTVL.

On this clone itself: Other DNA sequences in this sample translate to the same CDR3. V is TRBV5-1 and J is TRBJ1-1; D is ambiguous. Germline V gene data show CDR1 as SGHRS and CDR2 as YFSETQ. CDR3 length: 13 amino acids. Trimming removed 0 bases from V and 0 bases from J, with 3 bases in between. The CDR3 sequence is CASSLGLNTEAFF. DNA of the CDR3: TGCGCCAGCAGCTTGGGGCTGAACACTGAAGCTTTCTTT.

The chain combines TRBV5-1 with TRBJ2-3; D possibly corresponds to TRBD1 (6 bases). The CDR3 consists of 13 residues. Germline V gives CDR1 SGHRS, CDR2 YFSETQ. Trimming pared 6 bases from V and 4 bases from J, leaving 12 bases between. The CDR3: CASTPQGPDTQYF. Here the CDR3 DNA reads TGCGCCAGCACCCCACAGGGCCCAGATACGCAGTATTTT. The full variable domain, in which reference TRBV5-1 and TRBJ2-3 provide the parts outside the CDR3, is KAGVTQTPRYLIKTRGQQVTLSCSPISGHRSVSWYQQTPGQGLQFLFEYFSETQRNKGNFPGRFSGRQFSNSRSEMNVSTLELGDSALYLCASTPQGPDTQYFGPGTRLTVL.

CDR3 loop: CASSVSLAKNIQYF. DNA of the CDR3: TGTGCCAGCAGCGTAAGCCTAGCCAAAAACATTCAGTACTTC. The V and J genes are TRBV9 and TRBJ2-4; D gene ambiguous. V was pared by 1 base and J by 0 bases, with 5 bases between. Germline CDR1 is SGDLS and CDR2 is YYNGEE. This CDR3 has 14 residues.

The rearrangement uses TRBV28 and TRBJ1-4, with a possible D match to TRBD1 (6 bases). Deletions cut 5 bases from V and 7 bases from J, with 20 bases between. The CDR3 runs to 16 residues. Germline-derived CDR1 and CDR2 are MDHEN and SYDVKM. The CDR3, as DNA: TGTGCCAGCAGTGAGACAGGCAAGGTGTTGCGTGAAAAACTGTTTTTT. As protein: CASSETGKVLREKLFF.

V is TRBV5-1 and J is TRBJ1-1, with TRBD1 as a possible D gene (5 bases). V shed 6 bases and J shed 7 bases, with 19 bases lying between them. The germline CDR1 and CDR2 sequences are SGHRS and YFSETQ. There are 14 residues in the CDR3. The CDR3 loop is CASTTGGVVGEAFF. For the CDR3, the DNA is TGCGCCAGCACCACCGGGGGGGTCGTTGGTGAAGCTTTCTTT.

This clone has just one count. The J gene is TRBJ2-7, the V gene TRBV3-1 (or the pseudogene TRBV3-2); 8 bases are a match to TRBD2. Per germline, CDR1 LGHDT and CDR2 YNNKEL (reference sequence). The CDR3 contains 16 residues. The V and J ends lost 0 bases and 7 bases, in that order; junction bases with no gene match: 11. In DNA, the CDR3 is TGTGCCAGCAGCCAAGAAGGAAGGCGGGGGGCGTGGGAGCAGTACTTC. Its protein is CASSQEGRRGAWEQYF.

The V gene is TRBV5-6, the J gene TRBJ2-7; 8 positions match TRBD1. With V trimmed by 4 bases and J by 2 bases, 5 bases remained unmatched. CDR1 and CDR2 (germline): SGHDT, YYEEEE. The CDR3 has 14 residues. The CDR3 region has the DNA TGTGCCAGCAGCGGAGGACAGGGCGCCTACGAGCAGTACTTC. Its translation: CASSGGQGAYEQYF.

The chain employs TRBV14 and TRBJ1-3; no reliable D call. The germline gives CDR1 SGHDN, CDR2 FVKESK. The CDR3 is made up of 16 amino acids. Trimming shortened V by 4 bases and J by 2 bases, and 15 bases separated the two germline ends. CDR3 sequence (DNA): TGTGCCAGCAGCCGAGCTCAGGCAGGCACTGGAAACACCATATATTTT. Translation: CASSRAQAGTGNTIYF.

This chain joins TRBV9 and TRBJ2-3; tentatively, D is TRBD2 (5 bases). Trimming removed 3 bases at V and 6 bases at J, with 17 bases between. Germline values: CDR1 SGDLS, CDR2 YYNGEE. The CDR3 is 15 amino acids. CDR3 DNA: TGTGCCAGCAGCGACGCGGGCCGCCCGGGGGATACGCAGTATTTT. Translated: CASSDAGRPGDTQYF.

V is TRBV7-3 and J is TRBJ1-6, with D unclear. The V gene lost 2 bases and the J gene lost 9 bases, with 11 bases spanning the gap. Germline CDR1 and CDR2: SGHTA and FQGTGA. There are 14 residues in the CDR3. The CDR3 bases are TGTGCCAGCAGCTTAGGACCGGAGGGTTCACCCCTCCACTTT. This sequence encodes CASSLGPEGSPLHF.

V gene TRBV6-5 combines with J gene TRBJ1-2; 12 nucleotides match TRBD1. Germline V gene data show CDR1 as MNHEY and CDR2 as SVGAGI. CDR3 size: 15 residues. After removal of 7 bases from V and 4 bases from J, the junction contained 7 bases not matched to a gene. The CDR3 is CASTTGQGAGYGYTF. CDR3 nucleotide sequence: TGTGCCAGCACCACGGGACAGGGGGCGGGCTATGGCTACACCTTC.

This chain uses TRBV7-9 with TRBJ2-3; D is undetermined. Germline CDR1 and CDR2: SEHNR and FQNEAQ (reference sequence). The CDR3 loop spans 12 amino acids. Trimming removed 2 bases at V and 5 bases at J, with 5 bases between. Here the CDR3 DNA reads TGTGCCAGCAGCTTAAACGGAGATACGCAGTATTTT. It encodes CASSLNGDTQYF. Full variable domain (rest looked up from reference TRBV7-9 and TRBJ2-3): DTGVSQNPRHKITKRGQNVTFRCDPISEHNRLYWYRQTLGQGPEFLTYFQNEAQLEKSRLLSDRFSAERPKGSFSTLEIQRTEQGDSAMYLCASSLNGDTQYFGPGTRLTVL.